This T cell receptor beta chain was identified during a study of human T cells and chemical hapten exposure (dated by TCRdb to the early 2020s). With regard to the full study: For sensitization, 2% DPC in acetone was applied to a 2 cm by 2 cm area of upper inner arm skin. Patients additionally received weekly therapeutic DPC doses to the scalp throughout the approximately 25-week study period. Patch testing was performed on the upper back with Finn chambers containing 0.01% DPC, and the patch tests were scored after 6 days according to International Contact Dermatitis Research Group standards. Most of the patients in the cohort were female, and the cohort covered alopecia areata with under or over 50% scalp involvement, alopecia totalis and alopecia universalis. The libraries were sequenced as a pool, and the TCR yield per sample differed mostly because of small variations in library volumes within the pool. The study tracked peripheral blood TCR repertoire changes in vivo during primary and secondary sensitization to the hapten diphenylcyclopropenone (DPC) in alopecia patients. Patient blood was sampled pre-sensitization (week 0) and at 2, 6 and about 24 weeks after DPC sensitization. Nearly 30 alopecia patients provided blood for TCR sequencing at one to four time points (pre-sensitization, 2, 6 and 24 weeks).

The germline V end is reduced by 5 bases and the J end by 0 bases; junction bases left unmatched: 11. The CDR3, from cysteine to phenylalanine, totals 17 residues. The DNA shown is the 51-base CDR3, in frame from base 1. The germline V gene sets CDR1 to SGHAT and CDR2 to FQNNGV. The time point label here, explained by the study, means: patch test 2, 6 weeks after DPC sensitization. This specimen's treatment or condition label, interpreted: therapeutic diphenylcyclopropenone sensitization with weekly scalp DPC. At each patch-test visit, blood was drawn before the patch test was applied. Patients were considered eligible if aged 18 to 70, diagnosed with alopecia and deemed suitable for DPC therapy, and patients were excluded if pregnant. Total RNA was extracted from unfractionated whole blood that had been collected in Tempus Blood RNA tubes. This clonotype was found many times. This receptor's antigen is unknown. Base-call qualities are not available, and no considerably larger clone is one nucleotide away.

Libraries were built with RACE. Sequencing took place on a NextSeq 500. During library preparation, unique molecular identifiers were attached to individual cDNA molecules so that TCRs could be counted in a quantitative, reproducible way. From each blood RNA sample, both TCR alpha and TCR beta chains were sequenced. Per the original workflow: The median number of TCRs per sample was 85,000 to 100,000, ranging from roughly 23,224 to 690,600. The Decombinator software suite was used to annotate the V, J and CDR3 of the TCR reads. For PS versus PT1 abundance plots, all samples were subsampled to the same number of TCRs (28,000). Expanded TCRs were defined as absent before sensitization and observed at least eight times at the 2-week time point. The public sequencing data were trimmed at Q25 with fastp and processed into clonotypes with MiXCR by TCRdb, which kept only in-frame beta chains. Rows merge per CDR3 protein into single entries with the most common DNA and genes. Here the V and J calls rest on TCRdb's processing, not on the authors' analysis. For this sample there are 360,000 or so distinct CDR3 sequences; just under 6.5% appear just once. The leading ten clones occupy around 6% of the sample.

Study-wide findings and limitations: The number of TCRs above 1 in 1000 frequency did not change with DPC sensitization; there was no evidence of global repertoire structure alterations. After repeated subsampling, changes were observed in the strength of the expansion versus patch-test correlation and in the threshold at which the correlation became significant. Alopecia, a presumed autoimmune disease, was present in all patients, so the immune response of the patients might differ from that of healthy individuals. Patch test score correlated positively with the number of PT1 expanded TCRs, reaching significance at thresholds 8, 16 and 32 but not at 4. Compared with pre-sensitization or healthy control sets, expanded TCRs formed significantly more large CDR3 similarity clusters, which is consistent with antigen-driven responses.

Sequences were derived from whole blood, sampled in connection with sensitization to the hapten diphenylcyclopropenone (DPC). The receptor was isolated from a woman younger than 35 with alopecia areata. Some clones in this sample may be carry-over from other donors' samples. The rearrangement joined TRBV11-2 to TRBJ2-3, with 7 junctional bases fitting TRBD1. The nucleotide sequence is TGTGCCAGCAGCCTATTAGGGACAGCCTCTAGCACAGATACGCAGTATTTT. It encodes CASSLLGTASSTDTQYF.